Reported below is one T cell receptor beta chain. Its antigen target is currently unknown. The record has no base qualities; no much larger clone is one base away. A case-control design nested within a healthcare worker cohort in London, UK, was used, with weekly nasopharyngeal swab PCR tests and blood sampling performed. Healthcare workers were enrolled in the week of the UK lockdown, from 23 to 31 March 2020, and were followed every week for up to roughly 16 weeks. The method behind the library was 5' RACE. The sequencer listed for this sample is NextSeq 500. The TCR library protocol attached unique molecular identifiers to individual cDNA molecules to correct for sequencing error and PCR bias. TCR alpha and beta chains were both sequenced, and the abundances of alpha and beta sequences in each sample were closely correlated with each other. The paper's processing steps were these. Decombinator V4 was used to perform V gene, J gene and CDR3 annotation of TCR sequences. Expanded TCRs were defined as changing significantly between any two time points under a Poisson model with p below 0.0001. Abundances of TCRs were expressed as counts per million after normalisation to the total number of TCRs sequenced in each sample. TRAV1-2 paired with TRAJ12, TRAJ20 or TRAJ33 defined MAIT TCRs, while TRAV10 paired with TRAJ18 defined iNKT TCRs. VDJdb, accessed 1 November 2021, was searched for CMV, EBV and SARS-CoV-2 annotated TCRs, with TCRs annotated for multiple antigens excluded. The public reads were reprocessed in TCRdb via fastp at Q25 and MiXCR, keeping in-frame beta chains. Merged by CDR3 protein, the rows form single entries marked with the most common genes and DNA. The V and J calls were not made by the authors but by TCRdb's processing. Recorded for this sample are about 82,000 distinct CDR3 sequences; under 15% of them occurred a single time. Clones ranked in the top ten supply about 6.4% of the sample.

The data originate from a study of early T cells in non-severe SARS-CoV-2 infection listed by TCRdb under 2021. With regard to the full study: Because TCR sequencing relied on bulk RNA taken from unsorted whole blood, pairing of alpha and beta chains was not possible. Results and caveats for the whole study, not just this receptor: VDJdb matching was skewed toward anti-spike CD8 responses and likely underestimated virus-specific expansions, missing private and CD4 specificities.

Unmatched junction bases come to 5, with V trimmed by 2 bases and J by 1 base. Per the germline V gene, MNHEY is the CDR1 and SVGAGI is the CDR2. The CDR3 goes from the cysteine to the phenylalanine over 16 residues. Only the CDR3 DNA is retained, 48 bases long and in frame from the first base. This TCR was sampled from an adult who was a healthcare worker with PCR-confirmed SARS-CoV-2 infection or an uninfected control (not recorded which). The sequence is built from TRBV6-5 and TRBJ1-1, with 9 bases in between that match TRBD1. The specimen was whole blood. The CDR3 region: CASSYIPGQGNTEAFF. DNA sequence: TGTGCCAGCAGTTACATACCGGGACAGGGGAACACTGAAGCTTTCTTT.